A selection of T cell receptor beta chains follows, all from one sample in a study of blood T cells in healthy people across ages. TCRdb called the 5' RACE reads again in MiXCR, with one record for every CDR3 protein. This sample has approximately 1,100,000 distinct CDR3 sequences, with roughly 45% found just once. The sequenced material came from blood. These TCRs come from a woman aged 55-69 years in good health. CDR3s include the opening cysteine and the closing phenylalanine or tryptophan. The D gene is left open where the match is weak. Clone size, where shown, is once, few, many, or a class for clones that have expanded.

clone size	J gene	V gene	D gene	CDR3 DNA	CDR3 protein
NA	TRBJ2-7	TRBV12-3/TRBV12-4	NA	TGTGCCAGCAGTTTAGAGGATCGGTACGAGCAGTACTTC	CASSLEDRYEQYF
few	TRBJ2-7	TRBV11-2	NA	TGTGCCAGCAGCCGCGATGGGGTCTCCTACGAGCAGTACTTC	CASSRDGVSYEQYF
NA	TRBJ2-3	TRBV6-2/TRBV6-3	NA	TGTGCCAGCAGTGACTGGGACACTAGCACAGATACGCAGTATTTT	CASSDWDTSTDTQYF
few	TRBJ2-1	TRBV27	NA	TGTGCCAGCAGTTTTGTGTCGGGCGACAATGAGCAGTTCTTC	CASSFVSGDNEQFF
once	TRBJ2-6	TRBV10-2	TRBD1	TGCGCCAGCAGGGACAGGGAGGTTGGGGCCAACGTCCTGACTTTC	CASRDREVGANVLTF
NA	TRBJ2-1	TRBV7-6	NA	TGTGCCAGCAGCTTAGTTAACGGCCCCAATGAGCAGTTCTTC	CASSLVNGPNEQFF
NA	TRBJ2-1	TRBV7-9	TRBD2	TGTGCCAGCAGCTTAGATCCCGGGAGGGCGGGGAATGAGCAGTTCTTC	CASSLDPGRAGNEQFF
NA	TRBJ2-7	TRBV7-7	NA	TGTGCCAGCAGCTGGAGGGCGGACAATGAGCAGTACTTC	CASSWRADNEQYF
NA	TRBJ1-2	TRBV28	TRBD1	TGTGCCAGCAGTTTCCCACCGGGACAGGGATATGGCTACACCTTC	CASSFPPGQGYGYTF
NA	TRBJ2-3	TRBV29-1	NA	TGCAGCGTTGCGTCCGGGACCCAGACAGATACGCAGTATTTT	CSVASGTQTDTQYF
many	TRBJ2-1	TRBV12-3/TRBV12-4	NA	TGTGCCAGCTATAGGACGGGACCCCTAAACAATGAGCAGTTCTTC	CASYRTGPLNNEQFF
once	TRBJ2-3	TRBV10-3	TRBD2	TGTGCCGCATCTCTGGCTAGCGGGACCGATACGCAGTATTTT	CAASLASGTDTQYF
NA	TRBJ1-6	TRBV9	NA	TGTGCCAGCAGCGTAGGGGGGGCTTATAATTCACCCCTCCACTTT	CASSVGGAYNSPLHF
NA	TRBJ2-3	TRBV6-5	NA	TGTGCCAGCAGTTACTCGCCAACAAGGGAAGATACGCAGTATTTT	CASSYSPTREDTQYF
few	TRBJ2-7	TRBV9	NA	TGTGCCAGCAGCGTAGAGGCAGGTCTTACCTACGAGCAGTACTTC	CASSVEAGLTYEQYF
NA	TRBJ2-5	TRBV30	NA	TGTGCCTGGAGTGTGACCTCCCAAGAGACCCAGTACTTC	CAWSVTSQETQYF
NA	TRBJ2-5	TRBV20-1	NA	TGCAGTGCTACTTCTCCGAAAGCGGCCCAAGAGACCCAGTACTTC	CSATSPKAAQETQYF
NA	TRBJ1-2	TRBV6-1	TRBD1	TGTGTCAGCGGGGTGGGACAGCCTAGTTATGGCTACACCTTC	CVSGVGQPSYGYTF
many	TRBJ2-7	TRBV29-1	NA	TGCAGCGTTGACCGGGGGGCGCCGGGCGAGCAGTACTTC	CSVDRGAPGEQYF
NA	TRBJ2-3	TRBV7-3	NA	TGTGCCAGCAGCTTAACGAGGAGCCCAGATACGCAGTATTTT	CASSLTRSPDTQYF
NA	TRBJ2-3	TRBV24-1	NA	TGTGCCACCAGTGATTTTGACCAGTTAACAGATACGCAGTATTTT	CATSDFDQLTDTQYF
few	TRBJ2-4	TRBV27	NA	TGTGCCAGCAGTACGGCAGGCATTCAGTACTTC	CASSTAGIQYF
NA	TRBJ2-1	TRBV7-2	NA	TGTGCCAGCAGCTTATACCATGAGCAGTTCTTC	CASSLYHEQFF
few	TRBJ2-4	TRBV6-6	NA	TGTGCCAGCAGTTACGGGTTGTTCAACATTCAGTACTTC	CASSYGLFNIQYF
NA	TRBJ1-6	TRBV3-1	NA	TGTGCCAGCAGCCAAGATCAGTCGAATTGGGGGCCGGATTCACCCCTCCACTTT	CASSQDQSNWGPDSPLHF
NA	TRBJ2-3	TRBV21-1	NA	TGTGCCAGCGGTCACCGGGCCGTCGGGCCAGATACGCAGTATTTT	CASGHRAVGPDTQYF
NA	TRBJ2-1	TRBV18	NA	TGTGCCAGCTCACCACGGGGGGACAGCTCCTACAATGAGCAGTTCTTC	CASSPRGDSSYNEQFF
few	TRBJ2-7	TRBV6-2/TRBV6-3	NA	TGTGCCAGCAGTTGGGGTAGTTCCCCAACCTACGAGCAGTACTTC	CASSWGSSPTYEQYF
NA	TRBJ2-5	TRBV6-1	NA	TGTGCCAGCAGTCGACAGGTTGGAGAGACCCAGTACTTC	CASSRQVGETQYF
few	TRBJ1-1	TRBV7-8	NA	TGTGCCAGCAGCACACCGGGACGGCAGACTGAAGCTTTCTTT	CASSTPGRQTEAFF
few	TRBJ2-7	TRBV9	TRBD2	TGTGCCAGCAGCGTAGCGGGAGGGCCGGGTGAGCAGTACTTC	CASSVAGGPGEQYF
NA	TRBJ1-1	TRBV6-5	NA	TGTGCCAGCAGTTACTCAGATCAGGCGAACACTGAAGCTTTCTTT	CASSYSDQANTEAFF
NA	TRBJ2-1	TRBV6-5	NA	TGTGTCAGCAGTTACGACGGGATGCAATACAATGAGCAGTTCTTC	CVSSYDGMQYNEQFF
NA	TRBJ2-5	TRBV2	NA	TGTGCCAGCAGTAACATCCTGGCCACAGGGTGGGAAGAGACCCAGTACTTC	CASSNILATGWEETQYF
few	TRBJ2-4	TRBV9	NA	TGTGCCAGCAGCGTAGGAGGGGTGGAGGACATTCAGTACTTC	CASSVGGVEDIQYF
NA	TRBJ2-7	TRBV5-1	NA	TGCGCCAGCAGCTTGGAGGTCGGAACCGAGCAGTACTTC	CASSLEVGTEQYF
NA	TRBJ1-1	TRBV7-2	NA	TGTGCCAAGCTACAGACAGCCAGCAACTTGAACACTGAAGCTTTCTTT	CAKLQTASNLNTEAFF
few	TRBJ2-2	TRBV4-1	TRBD2	TGCGCCAGCAGCCGTGCGGGACTAGCGATTAACGGGGAGCTGTTTTTT	CASSRAGLAINGELFF